The clone carrying this TCR beta chain has a handful of counts. The CDR3 consists of 16 residues. Trimming cost V 6 bases and J 2 bases, with 19 bases left between them. CDR1 is MNHNS, CDR2 SASEGT, per germline. The record originates from a study of patients and donors after allogeneic stem cell transplantation. Each CDR3 protein is one row after TCRdb ran MiXCR on the RT-PCR reads. The sample has roughly 940,000 distinct CDR3 sequences, around 17% seen once; the top ten hold around 5.5%. The source material was blood, either unsorted or a sorted T cell fraction (not recorded which). The sequence derives from a human donor who was either an allogeneic HSCT recipient or a stem cell or donor lymphocyte infusion donor (not recorded which). It is not recorded whose cells these are; they may come from a transplant donor. The chain is built from TRBV6-1 and TRBJ1-2; TRBD1 is a possible D gene (5 bases). CDR3 region: CASRRDVNSKNYGYTF. CDR3 DNA sequence: TGTGCCAGCAGGAGGGACGTCAACTCAAAGAACTATGGCTACACCTTC.